This T cell receptor beta chain was identified during a study of blood T cells in healthy people across ages. Points from the study as a whole: Unknown CMV status may confound age-related changes in expanded clones.

Concerning this clonotype itself: Antigen: not known.

A second 7 to 11 cycle PCR used barcoded and J-beta primers. MiXCR was run by TCRdb on the 5' RACE reads, yielding one entry per CDR3 protein. The sample yields hundreds of thousands of distinct CDR3 sequences, about 28% seen once. Per germline, CDR1 SGHTA and CDR2 FQGNSA. Deletions cut 3 bases from V and 5 bases from J, with 16 bases between. The CDR3 is 15 amino acids. The chain combines TRBV7-2 with TRBJ2-5; tentative D call: TRBD2 (7 bases). This clonotype was sampled from a woman aged 80 or over in good health. The sequencing input was blood. Written as DNA, the CDR3 is TGTGCCAGCAGCTTCTGGGGGGGCTCGACGGAGACCCAGTACTTC. Its translation is CASSFWGGSTETQYF.